The clone carrying this TCR beta chain was counted once. The data stem from a study of T cell changes during pregnancy in multiple sclerosis. TCRdb keeps only in-frame clones here, not all; method: immunoSEQ multiplex PCR. The sample carries about 68,000 clones, 90% recorded once. The CDR3 totals 15 residues. V was pared by 0 bases and J by 4 bases, with 10 bases between. CDR1 is LGHNA, CDR2 YNFKEQ, per germline. This TCR was sampled from a female donor with multiple sclerosis, enrolled in a pregnancy study. The sequencing here drew on peripheral blood, taken in the third trimester of pregnancy. This chain uses TRBV4-2 with TRBJ1-5; unclear D gene. CDR3 nucleotide sequence: TGTGCCAGCAGCCAAGATCGCGGATCGAATCAGCCCCAGCATTTT. Its translation: CASSQDRGSNQPQHF.